The 20 T cell receptor beta chains below were found in one sample sequenced in a study of T cell responses to AZD1222 COVID-19 vaccine. Generated by immunoSEQ multiplex PCR, the TCRdb table keeps only in-frame clones and is missing some. This table holds 180,000 or so clones, less than 90% found once. The source was peripheral blood, collected on day 0 of AZD1222 vaccination. These receptors all stem from an adult in good health.

V and J are TRBV1 and TRBJ1-5. TRBV1 is deemed a pseudogene. CDR3 length: 16 amino acids. The CDR3 DNA reads as TGCACCAGCAGCCAAGACTACTCCACCGGCAATCAGCCCCAGCATTTT. Translation: CTSSQDYSTGNQPQHF.

The CDR3 is CASSLEGGGTTGELFF. The CDR3, as DNA: TGCGCCAGCAGCTTGGAAGGAGGGGGGACCACCGGGGAGCTGTTTTTT. The rearrangement joins TRBV5-1 to TRBJ2-2; D may correspond to TRBD1 or TRBD2 (6 bases each). Trimming pared 0 bases from V and 4 bases from J, leaving 13 bases between. This CDR3 has 16 amino acids. CDR1 is SGHRS and CDR2 is YFSETQ in the germline V gene.

V usage is TRBV7-9 and J usage is TRBJ2-1; D remains ambiguous. Germline CDR1 and CDR2: SEHNR and FQNEAQ (reference sequence). Trimming removed 5 bases from V and 1 base from J, with 6 bases in between. The CDR3 spans 13 residues. This CDR3 is CASSGISYNEQFF. DNA of the CDR3: TGTGCCAGCAGCGGAATTTCCTACAATGAGCAGTTCTTC.

The J gene is TRBJ2-2, the V gene TRBV5-1, with D perhaps matching TRBD2 (6 bases). V was shortened by 4 bases and J by 0 bases, with 16 bases between the two germline ends. Per the germline V gene, CDR1 is SGHRS and CDR2 is YFSETQ. The CDR3 contains 17 residues. In nucleotides, the CDR3 is TGCGCCAGCAGCCTTGGTGGAGGGACGGCGAACACCGGGGAGCTGTTTTTT. Translation gives CASSLGGGTANTGELFF.

This chain uses TRBV11-2 with TRBJ1-5, with 7 bases aligning to TRBD1. Germline CDR1 and CDR2: SGHAT and FQNNGV. With V trimmed by 5 bases and J by 5 bases, 3 bases remained unmatched. CDR3 length: 13 amino acids. This CDR3 is CASSPDRDQPQHF. Written as DNA, the CDR3 is TGTGCCAGCAGCCCTGACAGGGATCAGCCCCAGCATTTT.

This chain uses TRBV5-6 with TRBJ1-2; the D gene is possibly TRBD1 (5 bases). The V and J ends lost 1 base and 7 bases respectively, with 17 bases between them. Germline V gene data show CDR1 as SGHDT and CDR2 as YYEEEE. The CDR3 length is 15 residues. This CDR3 is CASSLSSGYLPGYTF. CDR3 nucleotides: TGTGCCAGCAGCTTGAGCTCAGGGTATTTGCCTGGCTACACCTTC.

The chain links TRBV20-1 to TRBJ1-5, with D unclear. Trimming cost V 3 bases and J 4 bases, with 10 bases left between them. The length of the CDR3 is 13 residues. From germline, CDR1 is DFQATT and CDR2 SNEGSKA (reference sequence). CDR3 nucleotide sequence: TGCAGTGCTAGTGACGTGATGAATCAGCCCCAGCATTTT. Protein product: CSASDVMNQPQHF.

The chain recombines TRBV9 with TRBJ1-5; TRBD1 is a possible D gene (6 bases). Trimming took 1 base from V and 6 from J, leaving 11 bases between them. Germline CDR1 and CDR2: SGDLS and YYNGEE. There are 14 residues in the CDR3. DNA of the CDR3: TGTGCCAGCAGCGTACAGGGGACAAGTCAGCCCCAGCATTTT. Amino acid sequence: CASSVQGTSQPQHF.

The rearrangement links TRBV28 to TRBJ1-2, with D tentatively TRBD1 (5 bases). Germline V gene data show CDR1 as MDHEN and CDR2 as SYDVKM. Trimming took 8 bases from V and 2 from J, leaving 18 bases between them. The CDR3 length is 15 residues. The CDR3 DNA is TGTGCCAGCGTGTCATACGGGGGATGGAACTATGGCTACACCTTC. The encoded protein is CASVSYGGWNYGYTF.

The chain is built from TRBV12-5 and TRBJ2-5; D gene unclear. From germline, CDR1 is LGHNT and CDR2 FRNRAP. This CDR3 contains 14 residues. Trimming shortened V by 3 bases and J by 1 base, and 9 bases separated the two germline ends. CDR3 amino acids: CASGLGTPQETQYF. CDR3 nucleotide sequence: TGTGCTAGTGGTTTAGGAACACCCCAAGAGACCCAGTACTTC.

This clone was observed once. The chain recombines TRBV11-2 with TRBJ2-7; D is possibly TRBD2 (6 bases). V lost 3 bases to trimming and J lost 3 bases, with 12 bases between them. Germline CDR1 reads SGHAT; CDR2 reads FQNNGV. The CDR3 consists of 14 residues. In nucleotides, the CDR3 is TGTGCCAGCAGCTTTTGGGGAGCGGGCTACGAGCAGTACGTC. It codes for CASSFWGAGYEQYV.

The V call is TRBV2, the J call TRBJ2-1; D not certain. The V end lost 4 bases, the J end lost 15 bases, and 16 bases lay between the germline ends. The CDR3 extends over 12 amino acids. Germline lookup yields CDR1 SNHLY and CDR2 FYNNEI. CDR3 region: CASSARTTARFF. The CDR3 DNA reads TGTGCCAGCAGTGCTAGGACCACGGCCAGGTTCTTC.

This chain uses TRBV15 with TRBJ2-7, with 8 bases fitting TRBD2. The CDR3 extends over 14 amino acids. The V and J ends lost 2 bases and 1 base, in that order; junction bases with no gene match: 1. The germline V gene encodes CDR1 LNHNV and CDR2 YYDKDF (reference sequence). The CDR3 spells CATSRLAGSYEQYF. The CDR3 DNA sequence: TGTGCCACCAGCAGACTAGCGGGTTCCTACGAGCAGTACTTC.

The gene calls are TRBV28 and TRBJ2-1; 9 bases fit TRBD1. The junction had 7 bases not matched to a gene; V was cut back by 3 bases and J by 4 bases. The V gene's germline CDR1 is MDHEN and CDR2 SYDVKM. The CDR3 contains 16 residues. In DNA form, the CDR3 reads TGTGCCAGCAGTTTCCCCGGGACAGGGTCTTACAATGAGCAGTTCTTC. Translating it yields CASSFPGTGSYNEQFF.

The rearrangement joins TRBV5-4 to TRBJ2-3; 7 bases map to TRBD1. The CDR3 length is 16 residues. Germline V gene lookup returns CDR1 SGHNT and CDR2 YYREEE (reference sequence). The ends lost 0 bases at V and 4 bases at J; junction bases unmatched: 8. CDR3 nucleotide sequence: TGTGCCAGCAGCTTGGCCCCGGGACAGACTGCAGATACGCAGTATTTT. Translation: CASSLAPGQTADTQYF.

This chain connects TRBV29-1 to TRBJ1-1; the D gene is possibly TRBD1 (5 bases). Trimming pared 7 bases from V and 2 bases from J, leaving 17 bases between. Germline V gene data show CDR1 as SQVTM and CDR2 as ANQGSEA. This CDR3 region has 14 residues. CDR3 nucleotides: TGCAGCGCCACGCGGGGGTCCAAAAACACTGAAGCTTTCTTT. As protein: CSATRGSKNTEAFF.

The chain links TRBV6-2 or TRBV6-3 to TRBJ2-4; D is unclear. The CDR3 covers 12 residues. Trimming removed 2 bases from V and 7 bases from J, with 6 bases in between. Germline lookup yields CDR1 MNHEY and CDR2 SVGEGT. The CDR3 loop reads CASSYGVNIQYF. The CDR3 DNA follows: TGTGCCAGCAGTTACGGGGTGAACATTCAGTACTTC.

This rearrangement joins TRBV18 to TRBJ2-5; 9 nucleotides align to TRBD1. Germline V gene sequence: CDR1 KGHSH, CDR2 LQKENI. Trimming took 2 bases from V and 5 from J; bases not matched to a gene: 3. This CDR3 has 14 residues. CDR3 nucleotide sequence: TGTGCCAGCTCACCATCGACAGGGGGGGAGACCCAGTACTTC. Its translation is CASSPSTGGETQYF.

The chain carries TRBV14 and TRBJ1-6, with 7 bases identical to TRBD1. The germline V gene has CDR1 SGHDN and CDR2 FVKESK. This CDR3 has 12 amino acids. V was pared by 3 bases and J by 16 bases, with 6 bases of the junction left unmatched. The CDR3 loop is CASSQGTAGLHF. Written as DNA, the CDR3 is TGTGCCAGCAGCCAGGGGACAGCGGGGCTCCACTTT.

This CDR3 reads CASSLEYYELFF. The CDR3 coding sequence is TGTGCCAGCAGCTTAGAATACTACGAGTTGTTTTTT. V is TRBV11-2 and J is TRBJ2-2; no reliable D call. The CDR3 runs to 12 residues. Trimming shortened V by 0 bases and J by 15 bases, and 11 bases separated the two germline ends. CDR1 SGHAT and CDR2 FQNNGV come from the germline V gene. Full variable domain (remainder filled in from reference TRBV11-2 and TRBJ2-2): EAGVAQSPRYKIIEKRQSVAFWCNPISGHATLYWYQQILGQGPKLLIQFQNNGVVDDSQLPKDRFSAERLKGVDSTLKIQPAKLEDSAVYLCASSLEYYELFFGEGSRLTVL.